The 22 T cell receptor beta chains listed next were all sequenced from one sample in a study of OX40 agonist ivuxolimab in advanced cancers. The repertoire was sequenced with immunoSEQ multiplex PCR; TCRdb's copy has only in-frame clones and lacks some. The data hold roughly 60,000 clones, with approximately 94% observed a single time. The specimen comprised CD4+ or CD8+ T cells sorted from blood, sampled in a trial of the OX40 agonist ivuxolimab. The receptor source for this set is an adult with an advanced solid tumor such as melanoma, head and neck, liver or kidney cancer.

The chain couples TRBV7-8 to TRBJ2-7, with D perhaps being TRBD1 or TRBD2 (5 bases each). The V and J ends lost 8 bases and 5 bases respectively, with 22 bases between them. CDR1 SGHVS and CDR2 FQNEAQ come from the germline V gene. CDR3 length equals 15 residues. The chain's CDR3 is CASAFSGTSGDEQYF. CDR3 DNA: TGTGCCAGCGCGTTCTCCGGGACCTCCGGGGACGAGCAGTACTTC.

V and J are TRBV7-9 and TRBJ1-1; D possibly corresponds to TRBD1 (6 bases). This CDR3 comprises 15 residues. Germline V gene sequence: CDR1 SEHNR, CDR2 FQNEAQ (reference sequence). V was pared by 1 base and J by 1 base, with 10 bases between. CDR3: CASSLDLGANTEAFF. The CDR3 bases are TGTGCCAGCAGCTTAGATCTGGGGGCGAACACTGAAGCTTTCTTT.

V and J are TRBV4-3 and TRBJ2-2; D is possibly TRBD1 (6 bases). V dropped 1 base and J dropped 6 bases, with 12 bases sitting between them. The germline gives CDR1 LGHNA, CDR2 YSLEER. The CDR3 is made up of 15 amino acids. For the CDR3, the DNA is TGCGCCAGCAGCCAAGCGGACAGTTTCCCCGGGGAGCTGTTTTTT. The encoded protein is CASSQADSFPGELFF.

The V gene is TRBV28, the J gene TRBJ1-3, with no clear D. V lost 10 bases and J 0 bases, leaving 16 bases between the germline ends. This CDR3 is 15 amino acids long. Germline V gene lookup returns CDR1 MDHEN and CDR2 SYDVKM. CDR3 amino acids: CATEALRTSGNTIYF. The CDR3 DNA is TGTGCCACCGAAGCCTTAAGGACCTCTGGAAACACCATATATTTT.

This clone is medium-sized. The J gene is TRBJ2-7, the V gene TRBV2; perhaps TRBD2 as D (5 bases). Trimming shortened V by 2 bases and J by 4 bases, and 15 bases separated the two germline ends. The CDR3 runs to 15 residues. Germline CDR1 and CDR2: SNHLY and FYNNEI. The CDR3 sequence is CASSERILGGYEQYF. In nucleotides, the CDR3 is TGTGCCAGCAGTGAAAGAATCCTCGGCGGGTACGAGCAGTACTTC. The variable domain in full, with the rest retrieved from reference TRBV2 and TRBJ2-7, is EPEVTQTPSHQVTQMGQEVILRCVPISNHLYFYWYRQILGQKVEFLVSFYNNEISEKSEIFDDQFSVERPDGSNFTLKIRSTKLEDSAMYFCASSERILGGYEQYFGPGTRLTVT.

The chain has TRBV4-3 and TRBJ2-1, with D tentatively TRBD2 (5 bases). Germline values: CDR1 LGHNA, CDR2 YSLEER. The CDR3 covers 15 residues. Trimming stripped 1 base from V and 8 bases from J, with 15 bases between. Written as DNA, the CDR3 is TGCGCCAGCAGCCAAGGCGTGAGGGCCGGGGATGAGCAGTTCTTC. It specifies CASSQGVRAGDEQFF.

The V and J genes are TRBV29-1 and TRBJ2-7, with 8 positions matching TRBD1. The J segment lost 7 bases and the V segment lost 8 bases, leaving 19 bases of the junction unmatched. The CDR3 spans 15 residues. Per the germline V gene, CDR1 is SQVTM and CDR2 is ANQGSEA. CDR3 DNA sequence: TGCAGCCCCTGGTTTTACCGGGACAGGAGCTTGGAGCAGTACTTC. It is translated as CSPWFYRDRSLEQYF.

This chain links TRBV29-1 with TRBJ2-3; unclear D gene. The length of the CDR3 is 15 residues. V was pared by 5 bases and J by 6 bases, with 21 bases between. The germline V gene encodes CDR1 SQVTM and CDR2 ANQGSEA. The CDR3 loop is CSVSPADPHADTQYF. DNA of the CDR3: TGCAGCGTTTCCCCGGCGGACCCCCACGCGGATACGCAGTATTTT.

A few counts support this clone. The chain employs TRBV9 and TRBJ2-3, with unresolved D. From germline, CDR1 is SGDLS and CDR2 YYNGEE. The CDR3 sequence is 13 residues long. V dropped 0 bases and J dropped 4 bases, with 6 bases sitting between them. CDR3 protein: CASSVDAPDTQYF. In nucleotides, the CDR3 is TGTGCCAGCAGCGTAGATGCGCCAGATACGCAGTATTTT.

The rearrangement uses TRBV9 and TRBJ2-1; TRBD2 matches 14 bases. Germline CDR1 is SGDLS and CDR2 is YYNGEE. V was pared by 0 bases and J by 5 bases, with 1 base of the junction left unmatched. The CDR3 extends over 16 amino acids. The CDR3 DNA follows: TGTGCCAGCAGCGTAGCGACTAGCGGGAGGGACAATGAGCAGTTCTTC. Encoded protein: CASSVATSGRDNEQFF.

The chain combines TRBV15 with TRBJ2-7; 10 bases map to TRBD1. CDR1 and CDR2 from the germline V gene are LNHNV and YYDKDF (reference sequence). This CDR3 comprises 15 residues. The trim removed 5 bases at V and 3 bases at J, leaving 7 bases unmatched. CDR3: CATSFDRGQYYEQYF. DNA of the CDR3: TGTGCCACCAGCTTCGACAGGGGGCAGTACTACGAGCAGTACTTC.

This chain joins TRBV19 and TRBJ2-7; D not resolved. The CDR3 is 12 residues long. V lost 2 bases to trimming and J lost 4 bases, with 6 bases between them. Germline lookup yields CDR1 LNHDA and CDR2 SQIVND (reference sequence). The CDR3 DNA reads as TGTGCCAGTAGTATAAGCCCGTACGAGCAGTACTTC. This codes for CASSISPYEQYF. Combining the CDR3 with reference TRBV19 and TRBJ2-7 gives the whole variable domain DGGITQSPKYLFRKEGQNVTLSCEQNLNHDAMYWYRQDPGQGLRLIYYSQIVNDFQKGDIAEGYSVSREKKESFPLTVTSAQKNPTAFYLCASSISPYEQYFGPGTRLTVT.

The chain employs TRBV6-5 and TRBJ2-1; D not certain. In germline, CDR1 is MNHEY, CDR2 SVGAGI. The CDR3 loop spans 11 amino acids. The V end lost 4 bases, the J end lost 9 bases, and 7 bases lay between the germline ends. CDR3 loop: CASSFDSEQFF. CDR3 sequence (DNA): TGTGCCAGCAGTTTTGATAGTGAGCAGTTCTTC.

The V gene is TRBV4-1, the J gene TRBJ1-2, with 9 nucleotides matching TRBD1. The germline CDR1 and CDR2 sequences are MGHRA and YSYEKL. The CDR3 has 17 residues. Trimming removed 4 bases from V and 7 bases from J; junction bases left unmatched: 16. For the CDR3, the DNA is TGCGCCAGCAGCCCAGCCCTGGCGGACAGGGGATTTTTTGGCTACACCTTC. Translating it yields CASSPALADRGFFGYTF.

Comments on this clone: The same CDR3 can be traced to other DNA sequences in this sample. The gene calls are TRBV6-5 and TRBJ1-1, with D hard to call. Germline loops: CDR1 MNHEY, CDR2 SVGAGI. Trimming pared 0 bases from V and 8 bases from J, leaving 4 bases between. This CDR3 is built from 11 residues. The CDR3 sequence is CASSYSTEAFF. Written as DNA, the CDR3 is TGTGCCAGCAGTTACTCAACAGAAGCTTTCTTT.

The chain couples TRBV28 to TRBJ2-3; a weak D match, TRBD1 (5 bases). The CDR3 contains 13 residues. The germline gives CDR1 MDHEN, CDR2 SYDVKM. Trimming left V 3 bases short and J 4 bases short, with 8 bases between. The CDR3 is CASSFIGADTQYF. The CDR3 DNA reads TGTGCCAGCAGTTTTATAGGGGCAGATACGCAGTATTTT.

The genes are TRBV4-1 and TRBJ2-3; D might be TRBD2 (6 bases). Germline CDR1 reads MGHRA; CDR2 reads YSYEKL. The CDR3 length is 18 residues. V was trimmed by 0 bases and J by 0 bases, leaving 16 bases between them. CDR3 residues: CASSQDPDSGSSTDTQYF. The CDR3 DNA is TGCGCCAGCAGCCAAGATCCGGATAGCGGCTCTAGCACAGATACGCAGTATTTT.

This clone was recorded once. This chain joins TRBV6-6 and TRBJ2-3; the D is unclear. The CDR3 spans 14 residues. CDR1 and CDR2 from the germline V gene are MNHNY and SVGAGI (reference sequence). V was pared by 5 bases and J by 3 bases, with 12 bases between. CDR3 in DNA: TGTGCCAGCAGTCGCCTTGGGTATACAGATACGCAGTATTTT. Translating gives CASSRLGYTDTQYF.

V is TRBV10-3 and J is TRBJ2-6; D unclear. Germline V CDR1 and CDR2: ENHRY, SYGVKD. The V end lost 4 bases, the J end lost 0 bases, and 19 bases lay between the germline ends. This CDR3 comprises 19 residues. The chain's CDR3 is CAISAVGPTVSSGANVLTF. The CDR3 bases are TGTGCCATCAGTGCGGTAGGCCCTACCGTTAGCTCTGGGGCCAACGTCCTGACTTTC.

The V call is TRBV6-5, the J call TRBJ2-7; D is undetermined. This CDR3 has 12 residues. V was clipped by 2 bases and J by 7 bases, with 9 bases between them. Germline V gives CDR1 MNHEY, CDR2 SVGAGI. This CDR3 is CASSYVGVEQYF. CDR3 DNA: TGTGCCAGCAGTTACGTTGGGGTTGAGCAGTACTTC.

CDR3 in DNA: TGTGCCAGCAGTTACTCGCCAGGTGGCACTGAAGCTTTCTTT. Translating gives CASSYSPGGTEAFF. The gene calls are TRBV6-6 and TRBJ1-1; no clear D gene. Trimming left V 0 bases short and J 4 bases short, with 9 bases between. In germline, CDR1 is MNHNY, CDR2 SVGAGI (reference sequence). This CDR3 is built from 14 residues.

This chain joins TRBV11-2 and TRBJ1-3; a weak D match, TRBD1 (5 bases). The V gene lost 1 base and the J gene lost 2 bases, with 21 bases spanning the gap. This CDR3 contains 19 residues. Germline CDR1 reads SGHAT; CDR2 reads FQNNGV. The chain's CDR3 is CASSLVLFEGLIPGNTIYF. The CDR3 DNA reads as TGTGCCAGCAGCTTAGTTCTTTTTGAGGGGCTTATCCCTGGAAACACCATATATTTT. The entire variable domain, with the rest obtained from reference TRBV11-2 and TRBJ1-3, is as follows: EAGVAQSPRYKIIEKRQSVAFWCNPISGHATLYWYQQILGQGPKLLIQFQNNGVVDDSQLPKDRFSAERLKGVDSTLKIQPAKLEDSAVYLCASSLVLFEGLIPGNTIYFGEGSWLTVV.